The 17 T cell receptor beta chains below were found in one sample sequenced in a study of cytomegalovirus exposure and HLA in healthy donors. Only in-frame clones appear in the TCRdb table, and some are missing; sequencing was by immunoSEQ multiplex PCR. The table has around 170,000 clones, 85% seen once. What was sequenced was PBMCs. The receptors were gathered from a man aged 18 to 30 in good health and CMV-seropositive.

In this sample, this clone turned up once. J is TRBJ1-2 and V is TRBV9, with D hard to call. Germline V gene data show CDR1 as SGDLS and CDR2 as YYNGEE. V lost 5 bases, J lost 0 bases, and 17 bases lay in between. This CDR3 has 16 residues. The CDR3 loop is CASRRKGSGTNYGYTF. The CDR3 nucleotides read TGTGCCAGCAGAAGAAAGGGATCCGGGACTAACTATGGCTACACCTTC.

This chain connects TRBV7-3 to TRBJ2-5, with a weak D call TRBD1 (6 bases). The germline V and J ends were trimmed by 2 bases and 1 base, with 8 bases remaining between them. The CDR3 runs 14 residues. Germline V gene lookup returns CDR1 SGHTA and CDR2 FQGTGA. DNA of the CDR3: TGTGCCAGCAGCTTACAAGGGGGCCAAGAGACCCAGTACTTC. It specifies CASSLQGGQETQYF.

The chain's CDR3 is CASTDNAEETQYF. The CDR3 DNA is TGTGCCAGTACGGACAACGCTGAGGAGACCCAGTACTTC. The chain links TRBV7-8 to TRBJ2-5, with D possibly being TRBD1 (5 bases). The CDR3 has 13 residues. In germline, CDR1 is SGHVS, CDR2 FQNEAQ. The ends were cut back, 9 bases at V and 5 bases at J, with 16 bases in the middle.

Details on this clone: No conserved phenylalanine or tryptophan is present at the end of the CDR3, so a read error is the likely explanation. The DNA is left out, because the CDR3 cannot be placed on it with certainty; the CDR3 is given as TCRdb lists it. This rearrangement joins TRBV7-9 to TRBJ2-7; no DNA check was done on the table's D call, TRBD2. Germline-derived CDR1 and CDR2 are SEHNR and FQNEAQ (reference sequence). The CDR3 totals 13 residues, both ends included. The CDR3 reads CASSLEARGEVGI.

This clone has more than one count but fewer than ten. The gene calls are TRBV5-6 and TRBJ2-3; D is perhaps TRBD2 (5 bases). Germline V gene lookup returns CDR1 SGHDT and CDR2 YYEEEE. Deletions cut 0 bases from V and 4 bases from J, with 15 bases between. The CDR3 is 16 residues long. The CDR3 region is CASSLALLLGADTQYF. The CDR3 region has the DNA TGTGCCAGCAGCTTGGCGCTACTACTAGGAGCAGATACGCAGTATTTT.

The table lists this clone with a count of one. This rearrangement joins TRBV21-1 to TRBJ1-2; TRBD1, as called in the table, went unchecked against the DNA. TRBV21-1 is deemed a pseudogene. The CDR3 totals 11 residues. CDR3 DNA: TGTGCCAGGGGGCGCCCGCCGGGCTACACCTTC. Protein product: CARGRPPGYTF.

This chain connects TRBV29-1 to TRBJ2-6; 7 positions match TRBD2. The CDR3 sequence is 14 residues long. Germline V CDR1 and CDR2: SQVTM, ANQGSEA. Unmatched junction bases numbered 1, after V lost 3 bases and J lost 2 bases. The CDR3 DNA follows: TGCAGCGTTGAGGGGGGGGCTGGGGCCAACGTCCTGACTTTC. This encodes CSVEGGAGANVLTF.

V is TRBV27 and J is TRBJ2-7; the D is unclear. Germline assignment: CDR1 MNHEY and CDR2 SMNVEV (reference sequence). The CDR3 sequence is 14 residues long. With 8 bases removed from V and 3 bases from J, the gap between germline ends came to 17 bases. This chain's CDR3 is CASQDTSGDYEQYF. CDR3 DNA sequence: TGTGCCAGCCAAGATACGAGTGGAGACTACGAGCAGTACTTC.

The chain is built from TRBV11-2 and TRBJ2-1; TRBD2 matches 11 bases. The J segment lost 3 bases and the V segment lost 5 bases, leaving 3 bases of the junction unmatched. This CDR3 comprises 15 residues. Germline lookup yields CDR1 SGHAT and CDR2 FQNNGV. CDR3 nucleotides: TGTGCCAGCAGCACAACTAGCGGGGGCTACAATGAGCAGTTCTTC. It is translated as CASSTTSGGYNEQFF.

A few counts support this clone. The chain recombines TRBV5-4 with TRBJ2-7; 8 bases agree with TRBD2. CDR3 size: 15 residues. The germline V gene has CDR1 SGHNT and CDR2 YYREEE (reference sequence). J was trimmed by 7 bases and V by 4 bases; bases with no gene match: 13. CDR3 DNA sequence: TGTGCCAGCAGCCCCCAAACGGGAGGGCCGCGGGAGCAGTACTTC. This codes for CASSPQTGGPREQYF.

The J gene is TRBJ2-1, the V gene TRBV27; 8 bases agree with TRBD2. The CDR3 has 15 residues. V lost 3 bases to trimming and J lost 4 bases; unmatched junction nucleotides: 5. Germline V gene data show CDR1 as MNHEY and CDR2 as SMNVEV (reference sequence). The CDR3 is CASSFTGLGYNEQFF. The CDR3 coding sequence is TGTGCCAGCAGTTTTACGGGACTAGGTTACAATGAGCAGTTCTTC.

The count of this clone is one. This rearrangement joins TRBV7-9 to TRBJ1-3; no reliable D call. Germline CDR1 and CDR2: SEHNR and FQNEAQ (reference sequence). This CDR3 is built from 14 residues. Trimming pared 5 bases from V and 2 bases from J, leaving 10 bases between. The CDR3 DNA is TGTGCCAGCAGCCCCCTGGGAGCTGGAAACACCATATATTTT. Residues: CASSPLGAGNTIYF.

The rearrangement links TRBV25-1 to TRBJ2-3; 7 nucleotides agree with TRBD2. Germline assignment: CDR1 MGHDK and CDR2 SYGVNS. The CDR3 has 15 residues. V shed 5 bases and J 0 bases; nucleotides not matched to a gene: 5. The CDR3 bases are TGTGCCAGCAGTCCTAGCGGCCTTAGCACAGATACGCAGTATTTT. It codes for CASSPSGLSTDTQYF. Using reference TRBV25-1 and TRBJ2-3 for the parts outside the CDR3, the full variable domain is EADIYQTPRYLVIGTGKKITLECSQTMGHDKMYWYQQDPGMELHLIHYSYGVNSTEKGDLSSESTVSRIRTEHFPLTLESARPSHTSQYLCASSPSGLSTDTQYFGPGTRLTVL.

The chain has TRBV11-2 and TRBJ2-7; D gene ambiguous. Per germline, CDR1 SGHAT and CDR2 FQNNGV. This CDR3 contains 16 residues. Trimming cost V 0 bases and J 3 bases, with 15 bases left between them. DNA of the CDR3: TGTGCCAGCAGCTTAGAAGCCCAGGCATGGGTCTACGAGCAGTACTTC. This translates into CASSLEAQAWVYEQYF.

This clone was detected only a few times. The J gene is TRBJ2-7, the V gene TRBV27; D is ambiguous. The ends were cut back, 8 bases at V and 3 bases at J, with 8 bases in the middle. This CDR3 contains 11 residues. The germline V gene encodes CDR1 MNHEY and CDR2 SMNVEV (reference sequence). CDR3 sequence: CASGPVYEQYF. The CDR3 nucleotides read TGTGCCAGCGGGCCGGTCTACGAGCAGTACTTC.

DNA for the CDR3: TGTGCCAGCAGCTTCGGGGCGGGGTACGGGGAGCTGTTTTTT. Residues: CASSFGAGYGELFF. The chain employs TRBV27 and TRBJ2-2; a weak D match, TRBD2 (6 bases). The germline V gene encodes CDR1 MNHEY and CDR2 SMNVEV (reference sequence). The CDR3 has 14 residues. Trimming removed 6 bases at V and 7 bases at J, with 15 bases between.

The V call is TRBV5-6, the J call TRBJ2-1; D ambiguous. Per the germline V gene, CDR1 is SGHDT and CDR2 is YYEEEE. Trimming removed 5 bases from V and 4 bases from J, with 10 bases in between. The CDR3 covers 13 residues. The CDR3 loop reads CASREDWYNEQFF. In nucleotides, the CDR3 is TGTGCCAGCAGGGAAGACTGGTACAATGAGCAGTTCTTC.